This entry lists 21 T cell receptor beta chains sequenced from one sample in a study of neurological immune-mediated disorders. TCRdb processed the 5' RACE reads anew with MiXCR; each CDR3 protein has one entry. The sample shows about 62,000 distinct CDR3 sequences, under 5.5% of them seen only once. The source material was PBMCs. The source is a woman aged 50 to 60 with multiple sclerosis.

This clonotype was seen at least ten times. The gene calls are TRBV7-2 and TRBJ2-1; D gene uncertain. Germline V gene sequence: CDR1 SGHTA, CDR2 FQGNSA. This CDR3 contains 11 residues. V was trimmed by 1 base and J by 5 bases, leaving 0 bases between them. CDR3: CASSLDNEQFF. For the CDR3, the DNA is TGTGCCAGCAGCTTAGACAATGAGCAGTTCTTC.

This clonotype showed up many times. CDR3 nucleotide sequence: TGTGCCAGCAGTCGCGGGACGGCGAATGAAAAACTGTTTTTT. Its protein is CASSRGTANEKLFF. The V gene is TRBV7-2, the J gene TRBJ1-4; possible D gene TRBD1, 5 bases. Germline values: CDR1 SGHTA, CDR2 FQGNSA. The CDR3 loop spans 14 amino acids. V was cut by 6 bases and J by 5 bases, with 13 bases left in between.

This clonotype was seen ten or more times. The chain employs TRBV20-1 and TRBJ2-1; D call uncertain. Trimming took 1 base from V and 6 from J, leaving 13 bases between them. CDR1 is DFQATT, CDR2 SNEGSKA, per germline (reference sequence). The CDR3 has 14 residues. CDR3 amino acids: CSARGPRASNEQFF. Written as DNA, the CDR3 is TGCAGTGCTAGAGGCCCCAGAGCGAGCAATGAGCAGTTCTTC.

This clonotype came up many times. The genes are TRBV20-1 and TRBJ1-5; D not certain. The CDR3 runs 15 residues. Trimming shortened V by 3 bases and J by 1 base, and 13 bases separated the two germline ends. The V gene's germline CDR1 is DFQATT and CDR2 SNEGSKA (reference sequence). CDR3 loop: CSARRDGGSNQPQHF. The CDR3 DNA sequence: TGCAGTGCTAGGCGGGATGGCGGAAGCAATCAGCCCCAGCATTTT.

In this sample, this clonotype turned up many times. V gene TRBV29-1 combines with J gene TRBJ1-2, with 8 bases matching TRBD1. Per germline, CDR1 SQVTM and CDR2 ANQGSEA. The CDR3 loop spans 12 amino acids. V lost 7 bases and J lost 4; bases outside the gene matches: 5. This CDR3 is CSGEGQGYGYTF. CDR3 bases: TGCAGCGGGGAAGGACAGGGCTATGGCTACACCTTC. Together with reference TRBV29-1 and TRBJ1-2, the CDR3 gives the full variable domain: SAVISQKPSRDICQRGTSLTIQCQVDSQVTMMFWYRQQPGQSLTLIATANQGSEATYESGFVIDKFPISRPNLTFSTLTVSNMSPEDSSIYLCSGEGQGYGYTFGSGTRLTVV.

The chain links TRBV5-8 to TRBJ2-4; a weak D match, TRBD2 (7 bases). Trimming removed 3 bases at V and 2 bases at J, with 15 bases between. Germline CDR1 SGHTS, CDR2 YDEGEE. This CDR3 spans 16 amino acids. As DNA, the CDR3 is TGTGCCAGCAGCTCCAGGGGAGGGAGGACCAAAAACATTCAGTACTTC. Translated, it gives CASSSRGGRTKNIQYF.

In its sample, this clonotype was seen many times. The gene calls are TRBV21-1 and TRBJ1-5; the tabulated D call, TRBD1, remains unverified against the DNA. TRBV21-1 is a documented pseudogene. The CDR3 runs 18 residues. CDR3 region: CATFDRGDNPGGNQPQHF. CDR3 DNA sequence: TGTGCCACCTTTGACAGGGGCGATAACCCCGGCGGCAATCAGCCCCAGCATTTT.

Written as DNA, the CDR3 is TGTGCCAGCAGTTATCCGGGACAGGGGGATTGGACCGGGGAGCTGTTTTTT. As protein: CASSYPGQGDWTGELFF. The chain couples TRBV6-6 to TRBJ2-2, with 11 bases identical to TRBD1. The CDR3 spans 17 residues. The germline CDR1 and CDR2 sequences are MNHNY and SVGAGI (reference sequence). V lost 3 bases to trimming and J lost 5 bases; unmatched junction nucleotides: 8.

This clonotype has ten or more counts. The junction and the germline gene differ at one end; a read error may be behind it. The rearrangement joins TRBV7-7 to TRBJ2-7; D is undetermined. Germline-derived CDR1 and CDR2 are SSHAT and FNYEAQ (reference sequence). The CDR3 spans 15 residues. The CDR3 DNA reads TGTGCTAGCAGCCCCCATCTGGGCGGCCAGGTCGAGCAGTACTTC. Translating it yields CASSPHLGGQVEQYF.

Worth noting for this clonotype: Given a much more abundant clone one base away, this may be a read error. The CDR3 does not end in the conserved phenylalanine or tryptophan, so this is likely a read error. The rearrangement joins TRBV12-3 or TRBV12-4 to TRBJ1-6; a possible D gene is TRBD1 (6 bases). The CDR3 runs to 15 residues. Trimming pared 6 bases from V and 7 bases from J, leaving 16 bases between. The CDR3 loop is CASSQVGGTNSPLHC. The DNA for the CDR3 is TGTGCCAGCAGCCAAGTCGGGGGGACAAATTCACCCCTCCACTGT.

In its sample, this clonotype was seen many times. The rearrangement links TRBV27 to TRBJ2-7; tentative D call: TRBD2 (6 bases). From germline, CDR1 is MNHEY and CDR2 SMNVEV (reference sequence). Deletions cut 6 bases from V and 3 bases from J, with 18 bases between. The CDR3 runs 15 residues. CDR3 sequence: CASRQVGDSSYEQYF. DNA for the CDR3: TGTGCCAGCAGACAAGTGGGGGACTCCAGCTACGAGCAGTACTTC.

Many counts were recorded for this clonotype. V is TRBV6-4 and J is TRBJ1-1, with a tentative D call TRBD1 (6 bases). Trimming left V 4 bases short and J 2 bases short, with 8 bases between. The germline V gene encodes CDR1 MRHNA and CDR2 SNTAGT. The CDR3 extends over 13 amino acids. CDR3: CASSADRNTEAFF. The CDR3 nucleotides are TGTGCCAGCAGTGCGGACAGAAACACTGAAGCTTTCTTT.

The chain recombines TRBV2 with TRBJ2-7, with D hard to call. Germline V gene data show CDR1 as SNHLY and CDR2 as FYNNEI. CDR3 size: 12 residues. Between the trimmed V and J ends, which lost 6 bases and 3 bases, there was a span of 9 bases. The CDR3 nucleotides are TGTGCCAGCAGAATGACGGACTACGAGCAGTACTTC. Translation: CASRMTDYEQYF.

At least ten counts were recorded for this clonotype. The CDR3 reads CASSRSGNEQFF. In DNA, the CDR3 is TGTGCCAGCAGTAGAAGCGGGAATGAGCAGTTCTTC. This rearrangement joins TRBV12-3 or TRBV12-4 to TRBJ2-1; a possible D gene is TRBD2 (6 bases). There are 12 residues in the CDR3. V lost 5 bases and J 7 bases, leaving 9 bases between the germline ends.

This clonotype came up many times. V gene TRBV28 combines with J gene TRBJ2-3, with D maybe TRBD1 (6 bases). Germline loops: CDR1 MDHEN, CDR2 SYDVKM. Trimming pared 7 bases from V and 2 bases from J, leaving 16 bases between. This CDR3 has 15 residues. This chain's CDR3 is CASNDVDSTTDTQYF. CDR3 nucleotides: TGTGCCAGCAATGACGTGGACAGCACCACAGATACGCAGTATTTT.

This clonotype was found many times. CDR3 sequence reads: CASSEGRSNSPLHF. CDR3 DNA: TGTGCCAGCAGTGAGGGTCGATCTAATTCACCCCTCCACTTT. This chain uses TRBV28 with TRBJ1-6; unclear D gene. V lost 5 bases, J lost 6 bases, and 11 bases lay in between. This CDR3 region has 14 residues. Per the germline V gene, CDR1 is MDHEN and CDR2 is SYDVKM. Drawing the rest from reference TRBV28 and TRBJ1-6, the complete variable domain is DVKVTQSSRYLVKRTGEKVFLECVQDMDHENMFWYRQDPGLGLRLIYFSYDVKMKEKGDIPEGYSVSREKKERFSLILESASTNQTSMYLCASSEGRSNSPLHFGNGTRLTVT.

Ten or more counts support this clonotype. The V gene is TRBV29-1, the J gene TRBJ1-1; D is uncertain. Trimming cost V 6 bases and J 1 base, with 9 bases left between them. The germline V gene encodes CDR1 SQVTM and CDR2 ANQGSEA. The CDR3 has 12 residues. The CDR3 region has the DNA TGCAGCGTCCGAATGACGAACACTGAAGCTTTCTTT. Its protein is CSVRMTNTEAFF.

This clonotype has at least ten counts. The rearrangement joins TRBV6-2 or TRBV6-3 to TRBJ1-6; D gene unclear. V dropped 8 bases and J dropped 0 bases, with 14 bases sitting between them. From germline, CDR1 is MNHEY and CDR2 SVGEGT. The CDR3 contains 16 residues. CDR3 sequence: CASAGGLSSYNSPLHF. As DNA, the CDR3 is TGTGCCAGCGCAGGCGGGCTGAGCTCCTATAATTCACCCCTCCACTTT.

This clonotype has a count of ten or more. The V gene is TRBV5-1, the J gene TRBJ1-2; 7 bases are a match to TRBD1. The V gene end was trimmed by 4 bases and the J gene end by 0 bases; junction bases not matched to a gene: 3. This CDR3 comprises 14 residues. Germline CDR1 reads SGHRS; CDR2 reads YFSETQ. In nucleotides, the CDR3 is TGCGCCAGCAGCGTGGGACAGACTAACTATGGCTACACCTTC. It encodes CASSVGQTNYGYTF.

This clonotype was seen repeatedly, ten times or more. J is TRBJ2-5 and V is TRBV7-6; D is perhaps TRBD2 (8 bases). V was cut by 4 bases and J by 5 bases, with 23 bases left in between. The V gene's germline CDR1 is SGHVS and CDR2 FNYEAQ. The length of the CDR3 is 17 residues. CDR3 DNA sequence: TGTGCCAGCAGCTCAGGGGGATCGGGAGGGGTGCGGGAGACCCAGTACTTC. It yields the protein CASSSGGSGGVRETQYF.

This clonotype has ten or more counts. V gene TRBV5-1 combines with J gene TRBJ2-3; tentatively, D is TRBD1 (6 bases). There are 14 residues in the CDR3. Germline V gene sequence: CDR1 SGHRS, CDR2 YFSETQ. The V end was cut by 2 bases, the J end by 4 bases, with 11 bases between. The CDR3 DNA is TGCGCCAGCAGCTTAACAGGGAAAGCAGATACGCAGTATTTT. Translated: CASSLTGKADTQYF.